Listed below are T cell receptor beta chains from one sample, sequenced in a study of CD8+ T cells in alopecia areata. Produced via immunoSEQ multiplex PCR; TCRdb's table is partial and in-frame only. The table lists about 200,000 clones, about 56% of them singletons. The sequenced sample consisted of CD8+ T cells sorted from blood. These receptor sequences come from a human donor in good health. Each CDR3 is given with its conserved first and last residue. Each record gives: V gene, D gene, J gene, clone size, CDR3 protein, CDR3 DNA. D genes are given only for firm matches. Where a row states a size, it is once, few, many or the class of an expanded clone; other rows omit it.

>TRBV11-2|NA|TRBJ2-7|NA
CASSLGQLYEQYF
TGTGCCAGCAGCTTAGGACAGCTTTACGAGCAGTACTTC
>TRBV7-6|TRBD2|TRBJ2-3|NA
CASSHRLAGGADTQYF
TGTGCCAGCAGCCATCGACTAGCGGGGGGTGCAGATACGCAGTATTTT
>TRBV7-8|TRBD2|TRBJ2-5|NA
CASILTSGGPRAAQYF
TGTGCCAGCATCCTAACTAGCGGGGGCCCTCGGGCGGCCCAGTACTTC
>TRBV29-1|NA|TRBJ2-7|few
CSVGTPDSYSYEQYF
TGCAGCGTTGGAACGCCGGACAGTTACTCCTACGAGCAGTACTTC
>TRBV6-5|NA|TRBJ2-7|NA
CASSYSGAYEQYF
TGTGCCAGCAGTTATTCGGGAGCCTACGAGCAGTACTTC
>TRBV30|TRBD1|TRBJ2-7|NA
CAWSVGQGMEQYF
TGTGCCTGGAGTGTCGGACAGGGGATGGAGCAGTACTTC
>TRBV27|NA|TRBJ1-2|NA
CASSLGQSNYGYTF
TGTGCCAGCAGTTTAGGACAGTCTAACTATGGCTACACCTTC
>TRBV6-1|NA|TRBJ1-1|NA
CASSEPMNTEAFF
TGTGCCAGCAGTGAACCCATGAACACTGAAGCTTTCTTT
>TRBV15|NA|TRBJ1-5|NA
CATSKVVDQPQHF
TGTGCCACCAGCAAGGTAGTGGATCAGCCCCAGCATTTT
>TRBV6-5|NA|TRBJ2-5|NA
CASSYSAEYYQETQYF
TGTGCCAGCAGTTACTCCGCGGAGTACTACCAAGAGACCCAGTACTTC
>TRBV23-1|NA|TRBJ1-4|NA
CASSQGALGGDNEKLFF
TGCGCCAGCAGTCAGGGGGCCCTCGGCGGCGATAATGAAAAACTGTTTTTT
>TRBV4-1|TRBD2|TRBJ2-7|NA
CASSQAGGDYEQYF
TGCGCCAGCAGCCAAGCGGGGGGGGACTACGAGCAGTACTTC
>TRBV5-1|TRBD1|TRBJ1-1|few
CASSPGTGGAFF
TGCGCCAGCAGCCCCGGGACAGGGGGGGCTTTCTTT
>TRBV30|TRBD2|TRBJ2-1|NA
CAWRYLAGVNEQFF
TGTGCCTGGAGGTACCTAGCGGGGGTCAATGAGCAGTTCTTC
>TRBV29-1|NA|TRBJ2-2|NA
CSVEEGTTNTGELFF
TGCAGCGTTGAAGAGGGCACCACGAACACCGGGGAGCTGTTTTTT
>TRBV5-1|TRBD2|TRBJ2-3|NA
CASSDGTSGGTDTQYF
TGCGCCAGCAGCGACGGGACTAGCGGGGGCACAGATACGCAGTATTTT
>TRBV7-6|NA|TRBJ1-5|NA
CASSLVPGFNQPQHF
TGTGCCAGCAGCTTAGTTCCCGGATTCAATCAGCCCCAGCATTTT
>TRBV2|TRBD2|TRBJ2-6|NA
CASSEAPGGISGANVLTF
TGTGCCAGCAGTGAAGCGCCCGGGGGGATCTCTGGGGCCAACGTCCTGACTTTC
>TRBV27|TRBD1|TRBJ1-6|NA
CASSSPTTGMGSPLHF
TGTGCCAGCAGTTCGCCCACGACAGGGATGGGTTCACCCCTCCACTTT
>TRBV11-2|NA|TRBJ1-1|few
CASSLTPGSTEAFF
TGTGCCAGCAGCTTAACTCCAGGGAGCACTGAAGCTTTCTTT
>TRBV29-1|TRBD1|TRBJ1-2|NA
CSVAQGTGDGYTF
TGCAGCGTTGCGCAAGGGACAGGGGATGGCTACACCTTC
>TRBV9|NA|TRBJ1-1|once
CASRGSIGVNTEAFF
TGTGCCAGCAGGGGTTCTATAGGGGTAAACACTGAAGCTTTCTTT
>TRBV27|NA|TRBJ1-1|NA
CASSFGGTNTEAFF
TGTGCCAGCAGTTTCGGGGGGACGAACACTGAAGCTTTCTTT
>TRBV29-1|TRBD1|TRBJ1-6|NA
CSVRLGQGNSPLHF
TGCAGCGTCCGTCTCGGACAGGGGAATTCACCCCTCCACTTT
>TRBV23-1|NA|TRBJ1-1|NA
CASSQREAFF
TGCGCCAGCAGTCAGCGTGAAGCTTTCTTT
>TRBV19|TRBD2|TRBJ2-3|NA
CASAGGSNTDTQYF
TGTGCCAGCGCGGGGGGCTCGAACACAGATACGCAGTATTTT
>TRBV5-4|NA|TRBJ1-1|NA
CASSSPDLNTEAFF
TGTGCCAGCAGTTCCCCGGATTTGAACACTGAAGCTTTCTTT
>TRBV10-2|TRBD2|TRBJ2-1|NA
CASNAGGSYNEQFF
TGCGCCAGCAACGCGGGGGGCTCCTACAATGAGCAGTTCTTC
>TRBV27|NA|TRBJ2-3|NA
CASSLPGRDTQYF
TGTGCCAGCAGTTTACCCGGGAGAGATACGCAGTATTTT
>TRBV6-5|NA|TRBJ2-7|NA
CASRPQTLLSDEQYF
TGTGCCAGCAGGCCGCAGACTCTTTTATCGGACGAGCAGTACTTC
>TRBV7-9|NA|TRBJ2-7|once
CASSLVAGVHEQYF
TGTGCCAGCAGCTTGGTAGCAGGGGTCCACGAGCAGTACTTC
>TRBV6-1|TRBD1|TRBJ1-2|NA
CASNEQGPSGYTF
TGTGCCAGCAACGAACAGGGGCCCTCTGGCTACACCTTC
>TRBV2|NA|TRBJ1-1|few
CASRETGGNTEAFF
TGTGCCAGCAGAGAGACAGGCGGGAACACTGAAGCTTTCTTT
>TRBV5-1|NA|TRBJ2-3|NA
CASSETRPTDTQYF
TGCGCCAGCAGCGAAACCAGGCCCACAGATACGCAGTATTTT